The text below deals with one T cell receptor (beta chain). Clones were sequenced by immunoSEQ multiplex PCR, and TCRdb holds only the in-frame ones, with some missing. The sample has 200,000 to 300,000 clones, roughly 85% seen once. In germline, CDR1 is MNHEY, CDR2 SVGAGI. J was trimmed by 10 bases and V by 6 bases; bases with no gene match: 9. This CDR3 is built from 14 residues. The sample is drawn from a study of blood T cell repertoires in COVID-19. This receptor was taken from a woman aged 45-59 years with acute COVID-19. The sequencing input was PBMCs or T cells enriched from blood (not recorded which). The V gene is TRBV6-5, the J gene TRBJ2-1, with 10 bases lining up with TRBD2. The CDR3 spells CASRDSGGSREQFF. CDR3 nucleotides: TGTGCCAGCAGAGATAGCGGGGGGTCGAGAGAGCAGTTCTTC.